Shown below are 2 T cell receptor beta chains from a single sample sequenced in a study of blood T cell repertoires in COVID-19. Sequencing was performed with immunoSEQ multiplex PCR; in TCRdb, only in-frame clones are kept and a portion is missing. The table records about 350,000 clones, around nine tenths of them present only once. The specimen sequenced was PBMCs or T cells enriched from blood (not recorded which). The receptors come from a woman in her twenties or thirties who had been exposed to COVID-19.

V is TRBV5-1 and J is TRBJ2-1, with 14 bases matching TRBD2. Germline V gene sequence: CDR1 SGHRS, CDR2 YFSETQ. This CDR3 comprises 19 residues. The junction had 15 bases not matched to a gene; V was cut back by 6 bases and J by 4 bases. The CDR3 DNA reads as TGCGCCAGCATCTCGACTAGCGGGAGGGCCCTTACGTTTTACAATGAGCAGTTCTTC. Amino acid sequence: CASISTSGRALTFYNEQFF.

This rearrangement joins TRBV7-6 to TRBJ2-3, with 7 bases that match TRBD2. This CDR3 has 16 residues. Losses at the gene ends were 1 base for V and 3 bases for J; bases not matched to a gene: 7. In germline, CDR1 is SGHVS, CDR2 FNYEAQ. The CDR3 nucleotides are TGTGCCAGCAGCTTAGGCGGGAGCCTGTTAACAGATACGCAGTATTTT. It translates to CASSLGGSLLTDTQYF.